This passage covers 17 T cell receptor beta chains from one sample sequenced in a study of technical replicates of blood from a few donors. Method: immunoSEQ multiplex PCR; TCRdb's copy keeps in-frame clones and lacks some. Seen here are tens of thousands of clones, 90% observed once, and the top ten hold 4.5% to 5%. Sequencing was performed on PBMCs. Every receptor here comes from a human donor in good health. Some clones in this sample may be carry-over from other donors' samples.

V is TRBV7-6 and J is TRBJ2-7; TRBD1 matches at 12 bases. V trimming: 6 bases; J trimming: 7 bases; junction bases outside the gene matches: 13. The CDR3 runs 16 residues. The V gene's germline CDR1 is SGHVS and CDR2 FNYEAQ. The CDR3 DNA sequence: TGTGCCAGCAGTCAACAACCGGGACAGGGGGCGTATGAGCAGTACTTC. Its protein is CASSQQPGQGAYEQYF.

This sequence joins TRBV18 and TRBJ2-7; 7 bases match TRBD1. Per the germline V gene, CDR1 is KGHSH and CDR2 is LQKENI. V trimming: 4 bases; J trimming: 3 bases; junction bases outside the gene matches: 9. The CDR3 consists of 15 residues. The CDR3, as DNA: TGTGCCAGCTCACTCTCGGACAGGACCTACTACGAGCAGTACTTC. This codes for CASSLSDRTYYEQYF. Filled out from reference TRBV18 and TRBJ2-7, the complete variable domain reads NAGVMQNPRHLVRRRGQEARLRCSPMKGHSHVYWYRQLPEEGLKFMVYLQKENIIDESGMPKERFSAEFPKEGPSILRIQQVVRGDSAAYFCASSLSDRTYYEQYFGPGTRLTVT.

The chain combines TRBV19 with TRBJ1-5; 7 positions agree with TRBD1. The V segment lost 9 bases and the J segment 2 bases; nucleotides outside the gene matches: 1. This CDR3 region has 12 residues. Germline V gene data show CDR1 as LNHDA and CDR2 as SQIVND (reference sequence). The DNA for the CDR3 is TGTGCCAGCGGACAGGGCAATCAGCCCCAGCATTTT. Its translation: CASGQGNQPQHF.

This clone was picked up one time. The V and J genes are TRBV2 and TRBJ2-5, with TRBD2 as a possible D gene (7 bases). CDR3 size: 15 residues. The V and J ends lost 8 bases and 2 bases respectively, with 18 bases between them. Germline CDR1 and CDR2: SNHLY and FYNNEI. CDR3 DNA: TGTGCCAGCTTTCTCGGGGCGGGGGCGCAAGAGACCCAGTACTTC. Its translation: CASFLGAGAQETQYF.

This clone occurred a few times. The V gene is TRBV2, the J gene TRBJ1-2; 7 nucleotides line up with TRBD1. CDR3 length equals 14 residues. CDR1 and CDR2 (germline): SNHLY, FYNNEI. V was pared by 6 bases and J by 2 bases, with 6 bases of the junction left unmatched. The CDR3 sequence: CASSQQQGNYGYTF. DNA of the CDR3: TGTGCCAGCAGCCAGCAACAGGGGAACTATGGCTACACCTTC. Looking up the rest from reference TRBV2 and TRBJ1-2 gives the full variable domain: EPEVTQTPSHQVTQMGQEVILRCVPISNHLYFYWYRQILGQKVEFLVSFYNNEISEKSEIFDDQFSVERPDGSNFTLKIRSTKLEDSAMYFCASSQQQGNYGYTFGSGTRLTVV.

CDR3 DNA: TGTGCCAGCAGCTTAAGGGCAGGGGGGTTTCTACAAGAGACCCAGTACTTC. Its translation is CASSLRAGGFLQETQYF. The J gene is TRBJ2-5, the V gene TRBV7-8, with D possibly TRBD1 on 7 matching bases. The ends were cut back, 2 bases at V and 2 bases at J, with 18 bases in the middle. Germline-derived CDR1 and CDR2 are SGHVS and FQNEAQ. The CDR3 runs to 17 residues. The variable domain in full, completed from reference TRBV7-8 and TRBJ2-5, reads GAGVSQSPRYKVAKRGQDVALRCDPISGHVSLFWYQQALGQGPEFLTYFQNEAQLDKSGLPSDRFFAERPEGSVSTLKIQRTQQEDSAVYLCASSLRAGGFLQETQYFGPGTRLLVL.

CDR3: CASSSATEFYGYTF. The CDR3, as DNA: TGTGCCAGTAGTTCGGCCACAGAATTCTATGGCTACACCTTC. V is TRBV19 and J is TRBJ1-2, with no clear D. Trimming took off 5 bases at V and 4 bases at J, with 14 bases between the two ends. Germline V gene sequence: CDR1 LNHDA, CDR2 SQIVND (reference sequence). This CDR3 has 14 amino acids.

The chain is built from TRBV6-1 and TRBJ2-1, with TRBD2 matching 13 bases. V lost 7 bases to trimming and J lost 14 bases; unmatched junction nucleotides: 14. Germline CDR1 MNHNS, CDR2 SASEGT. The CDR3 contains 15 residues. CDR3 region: CASTLELTSGRSEFF. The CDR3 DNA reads TGTGCCAGCACCCTAGAACTGACTAGCGGGAGGTCGGAGTTCTTC.

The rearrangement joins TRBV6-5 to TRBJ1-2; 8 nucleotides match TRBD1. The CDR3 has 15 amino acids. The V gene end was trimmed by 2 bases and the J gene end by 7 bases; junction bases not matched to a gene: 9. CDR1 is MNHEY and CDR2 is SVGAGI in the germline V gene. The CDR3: CASSYLSYRGTGYTF. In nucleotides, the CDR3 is TGTGCCAGCAGTTACCTGAGCTACAGGGGGACTGGCTACACCTTC.

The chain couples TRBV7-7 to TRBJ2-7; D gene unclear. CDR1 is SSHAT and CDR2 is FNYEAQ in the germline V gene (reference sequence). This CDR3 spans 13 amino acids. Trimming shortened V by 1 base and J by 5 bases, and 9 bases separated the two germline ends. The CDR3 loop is CASSLGPANEQYF. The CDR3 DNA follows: TGTGCCAGCAGCTTAGGGCCCGCCAACGAGCAGTACTTC.

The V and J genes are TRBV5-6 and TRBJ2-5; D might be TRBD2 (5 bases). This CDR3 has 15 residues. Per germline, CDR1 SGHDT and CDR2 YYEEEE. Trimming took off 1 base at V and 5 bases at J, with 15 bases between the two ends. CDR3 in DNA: TGTGCCAGCAGCTTGACGCGGGCCTCGGGGGAGACCCAGTACTTC. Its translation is CASSLTRASGETQYF.

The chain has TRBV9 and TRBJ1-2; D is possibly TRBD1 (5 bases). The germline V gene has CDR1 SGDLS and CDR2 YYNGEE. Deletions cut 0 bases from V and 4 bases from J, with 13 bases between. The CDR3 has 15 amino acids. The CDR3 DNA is TGTGCCAGCAGCGTAGGACAGAACCGTGCCTATGGCTACACCTTC. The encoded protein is CASSVGQNRAYGYTF.

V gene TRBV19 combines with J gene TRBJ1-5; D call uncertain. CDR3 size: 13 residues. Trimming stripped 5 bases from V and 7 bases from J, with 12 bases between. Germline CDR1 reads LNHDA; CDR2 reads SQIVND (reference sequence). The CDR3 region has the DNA TGTGCCAGTAGTTCCCAAAGGAGCCAGCCCCAGCATTTT. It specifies CASSSQRSQPQHF.

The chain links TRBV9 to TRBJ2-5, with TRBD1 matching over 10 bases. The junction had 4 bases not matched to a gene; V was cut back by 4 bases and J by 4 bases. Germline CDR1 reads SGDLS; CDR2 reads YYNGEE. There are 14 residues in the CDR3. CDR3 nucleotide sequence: TGTGCCAGCAGCCCTCGGACAGGGGGAGAGACCCAGTACTTC. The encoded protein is CASSPRTGGETQYF.

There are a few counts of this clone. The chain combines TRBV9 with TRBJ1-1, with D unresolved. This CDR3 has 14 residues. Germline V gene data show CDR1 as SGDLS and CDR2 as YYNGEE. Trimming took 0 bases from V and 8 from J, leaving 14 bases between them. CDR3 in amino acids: CASSVAQTLGEAFF. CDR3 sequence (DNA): TGTGCCAGCAGCGTAGCCCAGACCCTCGGGGAAGCTTTCTTT.

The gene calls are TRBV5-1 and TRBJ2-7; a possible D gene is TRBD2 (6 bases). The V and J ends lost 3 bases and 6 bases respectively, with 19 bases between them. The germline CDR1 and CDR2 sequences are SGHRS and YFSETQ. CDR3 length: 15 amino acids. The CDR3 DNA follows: TGCGCCAGCAGCTCCGACGGGAGAACCCCACGCGAGCAGTACTTC. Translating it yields CASSSDGRTPREQYF.

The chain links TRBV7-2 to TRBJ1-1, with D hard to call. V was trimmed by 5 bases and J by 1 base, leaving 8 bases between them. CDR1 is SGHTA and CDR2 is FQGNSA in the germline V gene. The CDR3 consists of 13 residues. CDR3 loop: CASSQTGNTEAFF. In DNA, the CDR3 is TGTGCCAGCAGCCAGACGGGGAACACTGAAGCTTTCTTT. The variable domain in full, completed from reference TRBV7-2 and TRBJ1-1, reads GAGVSQSPSNKVTEKGKDVELRCDPISGHTALYWYRQSLGQGLEFLIYFQGNSAPDKSGLPSDRFSAERTGGSVSTLTIQRTQQEDSAVYLCASSQTGNTEAFFGQGTRLTVV.